Below are 2 T cell receptor beta chains sequenced from a single sample in a study of blood T cell repertoires in COVID-19 (dated by TCRdb to 2019 to 2021). The library was generated by the immunoSEQ multiplex PCR assay. TCRdb stores this immuneACCESS table with in-frame sequences only. Part of the clones is absent; in the studies checked, under half of the shortfall reflects unresolved V genes, and no reason is known for the rest. The sample records tens of thousands of clones, roughly nine tenths of which are singletons. The top ten clonotypes cover about 15% of the sample. Sequences were obtained from peripheral blood. The receptors here all came from a male donor with acute or convalescent COVID-19.

This rearrangement joins TRBV15 to TRBJ2-2; D might be TRBD2 (7 bases). CDR3 length: 16 amino acids. Germline V gene lookup returns CDR1 LNHNV and CDR2 YYDKDF (reference sequence). V dropped 7 bases and J dropped 5 bases, with 20 bases sitting between them. CDR3 DNA sequence: TGTGCCACCACATGGGAGGCGGGGGCAGGTACCGGGGAGCTGTTTTTT. This translates into CATTWEAGAGTGELFF.

The chain employs TRBV7-8 and TRBJ1-1; 8 nucleotides line up with TRBD1. Germline V gene sequence: CDR1 SGHVS, CDR2 FQNEAQ. Losses at the gene ends were 5 bases for V and 4 bases for J; bases not matched to a gene: 3. The CDR3 has 13 amino acids. The CDR3 loop reads CASSQTGGTEAFF. CDR3 coding DNA: TGTGCCAGCAGCCAAACAGGGGGCACTGAAGCTTTCTTT.